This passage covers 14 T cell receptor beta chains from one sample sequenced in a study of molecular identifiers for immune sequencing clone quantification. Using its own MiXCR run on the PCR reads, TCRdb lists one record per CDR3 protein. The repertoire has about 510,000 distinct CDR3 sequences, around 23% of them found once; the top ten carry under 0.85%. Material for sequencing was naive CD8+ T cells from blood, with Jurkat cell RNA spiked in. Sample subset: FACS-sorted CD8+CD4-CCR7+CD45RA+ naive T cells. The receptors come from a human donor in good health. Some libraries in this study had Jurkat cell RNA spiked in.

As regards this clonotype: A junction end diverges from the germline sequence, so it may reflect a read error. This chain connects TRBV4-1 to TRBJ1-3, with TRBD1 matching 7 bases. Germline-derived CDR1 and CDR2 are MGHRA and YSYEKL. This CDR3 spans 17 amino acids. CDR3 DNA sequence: TGCGCCAGCAACCAAGCTGGGACAGCAATTCCTGGAAACACCATATATTTT. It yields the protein CASNQAGTAIPGNTIYF.

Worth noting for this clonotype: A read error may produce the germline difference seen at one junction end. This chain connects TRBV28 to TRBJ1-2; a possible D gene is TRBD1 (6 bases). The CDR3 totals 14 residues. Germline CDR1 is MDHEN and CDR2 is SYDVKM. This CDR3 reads CASSWAGASYGCTF. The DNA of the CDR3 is TGTGCCAGCTCCTGGGCAGGGGCGTCCTATGGCTGCACCTTC.

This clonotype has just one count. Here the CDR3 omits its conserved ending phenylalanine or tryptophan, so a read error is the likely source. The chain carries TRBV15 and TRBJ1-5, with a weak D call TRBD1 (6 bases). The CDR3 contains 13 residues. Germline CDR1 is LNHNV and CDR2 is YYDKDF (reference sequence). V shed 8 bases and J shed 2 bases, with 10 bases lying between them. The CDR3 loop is CATWAGGNQPQHL. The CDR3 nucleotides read TGTGCCACCTGGGCAGGGGGCAATCAGCCCCAGCATCTT.

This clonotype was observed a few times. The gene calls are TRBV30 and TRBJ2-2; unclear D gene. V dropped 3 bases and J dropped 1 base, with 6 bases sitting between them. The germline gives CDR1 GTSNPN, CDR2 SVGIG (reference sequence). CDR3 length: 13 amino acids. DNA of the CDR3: TGTGCCTGGAGCCCCTTGAACACCGGGGAGCTGTTTTTT. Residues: CAWSPLNTGELFF. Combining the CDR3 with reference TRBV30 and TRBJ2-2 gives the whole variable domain SQTIHQWPATLVQPVGSPLSLECTVEGTSNPNLYWYRQAAGRGLQLLFYSVGIGQISSEVPQNLSASRPQDRQFILSSKKLLLSDSGFYLCAWSPLNTGELFFGEGSRLTVL.

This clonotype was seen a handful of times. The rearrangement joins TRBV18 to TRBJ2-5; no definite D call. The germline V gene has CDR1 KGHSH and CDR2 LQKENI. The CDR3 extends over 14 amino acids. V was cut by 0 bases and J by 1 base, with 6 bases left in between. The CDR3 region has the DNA TGTGCCAGCTCACCACCGGTCTTCCAAGAGACCCAGTACTTC. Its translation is CASSPPVFQETQYF.

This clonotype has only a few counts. CDR3 DNA sequence: TGTGCCAGCAGTCCCGGGACAGTAAACACAGATACGCAGTATTTT. Translating gives CASSPGTVNTDTQYF. V usage is TRBV6-5 and J usage is TRBJ2-3; 7 bases fit TRBD1. The germline gives CDR1 MNHEY, CDR2 SVGAGI. V dropped 5 bases and J dropped 2; count of bases not matched to a gene: 7. The CDR3 has 15 amino acids.

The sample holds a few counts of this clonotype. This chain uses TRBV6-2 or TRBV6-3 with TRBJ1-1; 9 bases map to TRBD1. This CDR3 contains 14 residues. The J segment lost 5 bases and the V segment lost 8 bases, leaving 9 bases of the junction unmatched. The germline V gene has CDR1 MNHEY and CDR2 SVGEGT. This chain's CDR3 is CASGRTGVMTEAFF. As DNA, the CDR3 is TGTGCCAGCGGCAGGACAGGGGTTATGACTGAAGCTTTCTTT.

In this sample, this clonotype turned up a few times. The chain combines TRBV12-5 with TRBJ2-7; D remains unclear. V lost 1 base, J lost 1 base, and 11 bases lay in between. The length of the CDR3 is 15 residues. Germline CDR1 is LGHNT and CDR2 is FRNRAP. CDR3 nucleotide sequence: TGTGCTAGTGGTTTGGGGGTGACACCGTCCTACGAGCAGTACTTC. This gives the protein CASGLGVTPSYEQYF.

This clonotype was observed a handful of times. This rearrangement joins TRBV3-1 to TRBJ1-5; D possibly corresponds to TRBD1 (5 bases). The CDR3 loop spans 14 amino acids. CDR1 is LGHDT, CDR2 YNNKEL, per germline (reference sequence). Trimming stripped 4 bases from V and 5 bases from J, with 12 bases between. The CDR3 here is CASSPTDSYQPQHF. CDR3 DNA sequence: TGTGCCAGCAGCCCCACAGACAGTTATCAGCCCCAGCATTTT.

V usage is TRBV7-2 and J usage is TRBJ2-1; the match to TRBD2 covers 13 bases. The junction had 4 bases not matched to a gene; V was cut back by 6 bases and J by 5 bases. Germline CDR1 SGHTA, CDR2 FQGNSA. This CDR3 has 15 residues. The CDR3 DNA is TGTGCCAGCAGAACTAGCGGGAGGGCCCACAATGAGCAGTTCTTC. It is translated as CASRTSGRAHNEQFF.

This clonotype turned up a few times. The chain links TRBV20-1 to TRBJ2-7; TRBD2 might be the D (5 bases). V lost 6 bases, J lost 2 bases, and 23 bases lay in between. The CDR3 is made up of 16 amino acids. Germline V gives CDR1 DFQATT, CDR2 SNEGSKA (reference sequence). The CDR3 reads CSARPGLKRSPYEQYF. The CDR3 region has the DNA TGCAGTGCCAGACCCGGACTGAAGCGGAGCCCCTACGAGCAGTACTTC.

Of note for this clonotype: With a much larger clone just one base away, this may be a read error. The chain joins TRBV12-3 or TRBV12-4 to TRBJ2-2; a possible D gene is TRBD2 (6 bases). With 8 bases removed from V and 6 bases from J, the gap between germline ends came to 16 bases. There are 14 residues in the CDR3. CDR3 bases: TGTGCCAGCTGCGCCGGGAGAGCGGCCGGGGAGCTGTTTTTT. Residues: CASCAGRAAGELFF.

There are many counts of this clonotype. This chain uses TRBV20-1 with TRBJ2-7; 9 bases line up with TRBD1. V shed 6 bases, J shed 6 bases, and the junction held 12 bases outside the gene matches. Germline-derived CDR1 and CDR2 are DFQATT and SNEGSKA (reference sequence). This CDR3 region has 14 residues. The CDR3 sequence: CSATGTGFDFEQYF. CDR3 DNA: TGCAGTGCAACCGGGACAGGGTTTGACTTCGAGCAGTACTTC.

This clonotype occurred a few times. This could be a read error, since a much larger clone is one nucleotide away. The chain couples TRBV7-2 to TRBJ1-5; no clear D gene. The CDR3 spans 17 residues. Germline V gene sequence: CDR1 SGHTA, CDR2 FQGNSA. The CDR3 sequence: CATSLGRMADSNQPQHF. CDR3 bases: TGTGCCACCAGCTTAGGCCGGATGGCTGATAGCAATCAGCCCCAGCATTTT.